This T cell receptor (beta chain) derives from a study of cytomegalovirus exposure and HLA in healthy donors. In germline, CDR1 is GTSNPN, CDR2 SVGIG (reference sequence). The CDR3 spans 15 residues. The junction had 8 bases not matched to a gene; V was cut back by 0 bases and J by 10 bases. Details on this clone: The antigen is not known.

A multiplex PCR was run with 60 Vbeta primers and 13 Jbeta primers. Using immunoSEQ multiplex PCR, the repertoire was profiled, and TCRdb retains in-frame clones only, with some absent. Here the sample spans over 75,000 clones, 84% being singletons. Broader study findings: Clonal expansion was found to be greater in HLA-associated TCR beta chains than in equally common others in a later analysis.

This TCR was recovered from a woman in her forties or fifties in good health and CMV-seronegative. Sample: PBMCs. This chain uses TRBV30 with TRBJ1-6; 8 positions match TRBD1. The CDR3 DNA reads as TGTGCCTGGAGTGTACAGGACAGGGTACGATCACCCCTCCACTTT. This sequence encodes CAWSVQDRVRSPLHF.